The clone carrying this TCR beta chain was recorded many times. What it recognizes is unknown. From germline, CDR1 is SEHNR and CDR2 FQNEAQ (reference sequence). V lost 5 bases to trimming and J lost 4 bases, with 10 bases between them. The CDR3 has 13 amino acids. These data are taken from a study of spatial heterogeneity in lung cancer. Study-wide background: Consistent detection of more beta-chain than alpha-chain sequences was observed. Overall study findings and caveats: Counts of expanded intratumoral alpha and beta TCRs tracked tumor mutation counts.

Time point denoted: sample taken at primary tumor resection. Patients with untreated early-stage non-small cell lung cancer, numbering 72, were the donors. The input material, whole RNA from tumor, nontumor lung or frozen PBMC, was sequenced unsorted. TCRdb fed the 5' RACE reads into MiXCR, producing one record per CDR3 protein. The sample lists around 100,000 distinct CDR3 sequences; 3.5% to 5% were seen once. The chain is built from TRBV7-9 and TRBJ2-3, with D perhaps matching TRBD2 (5 bases). The sequencing here drew on lung tumor tissue, taken at surgery. This receptor was taken from a male donor with early-stage non-small cell lung cancer. This CDR3 is CASSLTGSDTQYF. The CDR3 DNA reads as TGTGCCAGCAGCCTTACGGGGTCAGATACGCAGTATTTT.